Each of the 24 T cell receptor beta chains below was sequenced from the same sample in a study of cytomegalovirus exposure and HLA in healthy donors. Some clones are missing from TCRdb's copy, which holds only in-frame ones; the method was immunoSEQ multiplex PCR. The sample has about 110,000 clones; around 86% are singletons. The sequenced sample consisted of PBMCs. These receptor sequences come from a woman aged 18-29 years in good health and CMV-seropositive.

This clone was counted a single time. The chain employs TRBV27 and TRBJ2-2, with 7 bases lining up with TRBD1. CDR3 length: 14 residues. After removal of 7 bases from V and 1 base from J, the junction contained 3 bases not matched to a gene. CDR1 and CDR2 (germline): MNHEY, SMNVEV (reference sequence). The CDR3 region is CASMRGRNTGELFF. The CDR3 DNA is TGTGCCAGCATGAGGGGGCGGAACACCGGGGAGCTGTTTTTT.

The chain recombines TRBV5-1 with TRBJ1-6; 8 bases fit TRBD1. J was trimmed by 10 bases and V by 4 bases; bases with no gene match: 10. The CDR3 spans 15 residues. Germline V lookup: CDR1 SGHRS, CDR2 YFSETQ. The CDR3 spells CASSLNGQGGSPLHF. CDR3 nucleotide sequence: TGCGCCAGCAGCCTAAATGGACAGGGTGGATCACCCCTCCACTTT.

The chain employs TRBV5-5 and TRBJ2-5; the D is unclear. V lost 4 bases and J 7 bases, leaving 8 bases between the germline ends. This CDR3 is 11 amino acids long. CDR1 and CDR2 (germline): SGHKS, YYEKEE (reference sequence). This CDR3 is CASSPPGTQYF. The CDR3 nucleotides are TGTGCCAGCAGCCCCCCCGGGACCCAGTACTTC.

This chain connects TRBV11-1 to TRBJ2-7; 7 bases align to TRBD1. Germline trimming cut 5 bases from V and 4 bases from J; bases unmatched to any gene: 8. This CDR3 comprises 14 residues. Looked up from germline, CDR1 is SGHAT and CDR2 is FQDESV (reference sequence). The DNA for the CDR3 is TGTGCCAGCAGCCTAGACAGGGTACCGTACGAGCAGTACTTC. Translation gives CASSLDRVPYEQYF.

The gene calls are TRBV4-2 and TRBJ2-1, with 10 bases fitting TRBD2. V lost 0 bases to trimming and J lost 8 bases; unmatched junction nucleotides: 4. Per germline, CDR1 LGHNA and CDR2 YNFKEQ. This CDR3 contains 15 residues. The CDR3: CASSQEAGGLYEQFF. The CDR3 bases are TGTGCCAGCAGCCAAGAAGCGGGGGGGCTTTATGAGCAGTTCTTC.

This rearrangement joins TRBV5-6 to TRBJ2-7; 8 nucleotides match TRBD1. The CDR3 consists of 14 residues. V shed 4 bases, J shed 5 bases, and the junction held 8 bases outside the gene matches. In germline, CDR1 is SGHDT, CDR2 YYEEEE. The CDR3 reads CASSPWTGLNEQYF. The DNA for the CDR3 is TGTGCCAGCAGCCCCTGGACAGGGTTGAACGAGCAGTACTTC. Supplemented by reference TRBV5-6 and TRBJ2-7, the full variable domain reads DAGVTQSPTHLIKTRGQQVTLRCSPKSGHDTVSWYQQALGQGPQFIFQYYEEEERQRGNFPDRFSGHQFPNYSSELNVNALLLGDSALYLCASSPWTGLNEQYFGPGTRLTVT.

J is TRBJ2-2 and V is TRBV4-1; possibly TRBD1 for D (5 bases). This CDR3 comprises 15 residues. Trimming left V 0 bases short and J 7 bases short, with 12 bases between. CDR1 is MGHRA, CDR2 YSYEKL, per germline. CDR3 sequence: CASSQDLRVYGELFF. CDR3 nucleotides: TGCGCCAGCAGCCAAGATCTCAGGGTATACGGGGAGCTGTTTTTT.

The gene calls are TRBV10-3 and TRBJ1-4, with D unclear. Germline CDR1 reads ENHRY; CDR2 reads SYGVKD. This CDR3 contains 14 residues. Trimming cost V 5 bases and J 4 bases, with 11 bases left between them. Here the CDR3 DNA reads TGTGCCATCAGTCGGTCACGGGATAATGAAAAACTGTTTTTT. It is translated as CAISRSRDNEKLFF.

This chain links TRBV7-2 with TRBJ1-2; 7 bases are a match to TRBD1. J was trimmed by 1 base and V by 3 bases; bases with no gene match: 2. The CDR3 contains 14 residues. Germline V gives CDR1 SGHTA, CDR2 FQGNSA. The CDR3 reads CASSFRQGNYGYTF. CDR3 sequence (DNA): TGTGCCAGCAGCTTCCGACAGGGTAACTATGGCTACACCTTC.

In nucleotides, the CDR3 is TGCAGCGTTGCTAAGGGGCGAGATGGCTACACCTTC. This translates into CSVAKGRDGYTF. The genes are TRBV29-1 and TRBJ1-2, with TRBD1 as a possible D gene (5 bases). The CDR3 runs 12 residues. CDR1 SQVTM and CDR2 ANQGSEA come from the germline V gene. V dropped 4 bases and J dropped 6 bases, with 12 bases sitting between them.

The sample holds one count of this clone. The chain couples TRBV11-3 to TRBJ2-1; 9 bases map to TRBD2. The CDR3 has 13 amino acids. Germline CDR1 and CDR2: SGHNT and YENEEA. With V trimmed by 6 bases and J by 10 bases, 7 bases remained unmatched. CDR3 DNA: TGTGCCAGCAGAGGGCGGGGGGGCCACGAGCAGTTCTTC. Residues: CASRGRGGHEQFF.

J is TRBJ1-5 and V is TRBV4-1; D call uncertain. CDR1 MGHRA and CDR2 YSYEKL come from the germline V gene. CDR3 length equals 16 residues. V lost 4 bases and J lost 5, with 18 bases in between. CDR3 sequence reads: CASSPSRPGSHQPQHF. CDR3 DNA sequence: TGCGCCAGCAGCCCGTCCCGACCGGGGTCGCATCAGCCCCAGCATTTT.

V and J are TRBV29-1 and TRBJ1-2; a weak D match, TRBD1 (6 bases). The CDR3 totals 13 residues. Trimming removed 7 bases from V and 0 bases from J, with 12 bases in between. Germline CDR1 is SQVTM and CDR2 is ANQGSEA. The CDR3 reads CSGGDTPNYGYTF. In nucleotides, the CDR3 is TGCAGCGGAGGGGACACTCCTAACTATGGCTACACCTTC.

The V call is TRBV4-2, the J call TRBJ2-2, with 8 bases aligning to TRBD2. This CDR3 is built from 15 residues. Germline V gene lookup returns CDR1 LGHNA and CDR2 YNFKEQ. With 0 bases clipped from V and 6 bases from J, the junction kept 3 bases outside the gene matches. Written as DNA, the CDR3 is TGTGCCAGCAGCCAAGATAGGACTAGCCCCGGGGAGCTGTTTTTT. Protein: CASSQDRTSPGELFF.

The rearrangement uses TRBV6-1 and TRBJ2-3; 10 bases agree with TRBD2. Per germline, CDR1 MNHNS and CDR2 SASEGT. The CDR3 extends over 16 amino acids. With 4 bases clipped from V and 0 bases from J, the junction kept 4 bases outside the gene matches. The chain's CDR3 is CASSASAGGSTDTQYF. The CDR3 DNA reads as TGTGCCAGCAGTGCCTCAGCGGGGGGGAGCACAGATACGCAGTATTTT.

This CDR3 reads CASTLSERTDTQYF. As DNA, the CDR3 is TGTGCCAGCACCCTCAGCGAGAGGACAGATACGCAGTATTTT. The chain has TRBV14 and TRBJ2-3; no firm D call. Germline V gene lookup returns CDR1 SGHDN and CDR2 FVKESK. V lost 7 bases and J 3 bases, leaving 14 bases between the germline ends. CDR3 size: 14 residues.

The CDR3 protein is CASSGHRDRGPYEQYF. The CDR3 DNA is TGTGCCAGCAGCGGGCACCGGGACAGGGGGCCCTACGAGCAGTACTTC. V usage is TRBV9 and J usage is TRBJ2-7, with 12 bases fitting TRBD1. Germline V gene data show CDR1 as SGDLS and CDR2 as YYNGEE. V shed 3 bases, J shed 2 bases, and the junction held 6 bases outside the gene matches. This CDR3 has 16 residues.

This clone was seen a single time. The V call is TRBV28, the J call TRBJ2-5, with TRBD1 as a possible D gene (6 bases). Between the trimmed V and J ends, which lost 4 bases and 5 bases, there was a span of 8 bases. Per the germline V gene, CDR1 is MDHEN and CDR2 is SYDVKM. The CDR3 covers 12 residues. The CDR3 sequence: CASSSDRETQYF. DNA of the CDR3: TGTGCCAGCAGTTCCGACAGGGAGACCCAGTACTTC.

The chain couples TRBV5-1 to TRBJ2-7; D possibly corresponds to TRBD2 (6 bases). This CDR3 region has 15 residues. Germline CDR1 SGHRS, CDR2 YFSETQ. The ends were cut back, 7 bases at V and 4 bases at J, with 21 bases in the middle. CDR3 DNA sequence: TGCGCCAGCCGCGAGGCCGGGACTGACCCTTACGAGCAGTACTTC. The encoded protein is CASREAGTDPYEQYF.

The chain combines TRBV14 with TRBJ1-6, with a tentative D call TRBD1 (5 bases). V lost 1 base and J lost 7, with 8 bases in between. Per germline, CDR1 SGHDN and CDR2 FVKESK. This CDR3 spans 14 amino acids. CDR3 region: CASSQGQMNSPLHF. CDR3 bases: TGTGCCAGCAGCCAAGGACAGATGAATTCACCCCTCCACTTT.

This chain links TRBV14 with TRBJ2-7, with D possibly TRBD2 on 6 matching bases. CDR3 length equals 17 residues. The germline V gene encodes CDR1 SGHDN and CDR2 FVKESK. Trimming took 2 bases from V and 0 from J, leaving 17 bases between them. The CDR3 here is CASSQPPGTSPSYEQYF. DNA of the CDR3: TGTGCCAGCAGCCAACCCCCCGGGACTTCCCCCTCCTACGAGCAGTACTTC.

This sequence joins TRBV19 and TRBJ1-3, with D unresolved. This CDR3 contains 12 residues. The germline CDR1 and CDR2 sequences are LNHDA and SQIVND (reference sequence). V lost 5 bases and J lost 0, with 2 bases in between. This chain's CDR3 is CASSLSGNTIYF. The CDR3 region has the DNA TGTGCCAGTAGTCTCTCTGGAAACACCATATATTTT.

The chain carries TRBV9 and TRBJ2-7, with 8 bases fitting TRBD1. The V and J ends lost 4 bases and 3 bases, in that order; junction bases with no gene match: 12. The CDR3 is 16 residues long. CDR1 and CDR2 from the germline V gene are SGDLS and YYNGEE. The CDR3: CASSTSRGGQGYEQYF. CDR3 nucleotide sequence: TGTGCCAGCAGCACGAGCCGGGGAGGACAGGGCTACGAGCAGTACTTC.

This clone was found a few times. The CDR3 bases are TGCGCCAGCAGCTGGAGCGGATCCGGGTATGAGCAGTTCTTC. This gives the protein CASSWSGSGYEQFF. The V and J genes are TRBV5-1 and TRBJ2-1; D may be TRBD2 (5 bases). From germline, CDR1 is SGHRS and CDR2 YFSETQ. This CDR3 spans 14 amino acids. V was pared by 3 bases and J by 8 bases, with 15 bases between.